This TCR beta chain derives from a study of T cells in Graves' hyperthyroidism and ophthalmopathy. Findings of the study overall: Model predictions of ophthalmopathy came a median around 6.5 months before onset.

V was cut by 2 bases and J by 4 bases, with 8 bases left in between. Germline assignment: CDR1 WSHSY and CDR2 SAAADI. The CDR3 is 13 amino acids. Exclusion of patients followed from uncontrolled infection, other autoimmune disease, pregnancy or lactation. Diagnostic decisions used clinical symptoms, serum thyroxine and TRAb, thyroid ultrasound and orbital computed tomography. RNA transcripts were the template for amplifying TCR beta CDR3 regions. TCR CDR3 regions were first amplified by RT-PCR with HTBI primers. MiXCR, run by TCRdb on the multiplex PCR reads, gives a single entry per CDR3 protein. Here the sample spans around 660,000 distinct CDR3 sequences, 45% being singletons. This clonotype was seen ten or more times. What it recognizes is unknown.

The TCR was taken from an adult man with Graves' disease, either hyperthyroidism or ophthalmopathy (not recorded which). Material: peripheral blood or thyroid tissue (not recorded which). This rearrangement joins TRBV10-2 to TRBJ1-2; TRBD1 might be the D (6 bases). The CDR3 sequence: CASSERRGYGYTF. As DNA, the CDR3 is TGCGCCAGCAGTGAGCGCAGGGGCTATGGCTACACCTTC.